These T cell receptor beta chains were read from a single sample in a study of blood T cells in healthy people across ages. MiXCR, applied by TCRdb to the 5' RACE reads, yields one record per CDR3 protein. The data contain approximately 810,000 distinct CDR3 sequences, around 30% of them singletons. Material: blood. Source of these receptors: a woman aged 80 or over in good health. Each CDR3 is given with its conserved first and last residue. A D gene is named only where the DNA matches it firmly. The size of a clone is reported for some rows only, either as once, few or many, or as a class for expanded clones.

v_call,clone_size,j_call,d_call,cdr3_length,cdr3_aa,cdr3_nt
TRBV6-2/TRBV6-3,many,TRBJ2-5,TRBD1,14,CASRDRGRGETQYF,TGTGCCAGCAGGGACAGGGGGCGAGGGGAGACCCAGTACTTC
TRBV7-2,many,TRBJ1-1,-,16,CASSLGPGTQNTEAFF,TGTGCCAGCAGCTTAGGACCCGGGACGCAAAACACTGAAGCTTTCTTT
TRBV29-1,many,TRBJ2-2,TRBD1,13,CSAGQGSTGELFF,TGCAGCGCCGGACAGGGTTCCACCGGGGAGCTGTTTTTT
TRBV20-1,many,TRBJ2-3,-,15,CSAPWTLTNTDTQYF,TGCAGTGCCCCTTGGACCCTTACAAACACAGATACGCAGTATTTT
TRBV3-1,many,TRBJ2-7,TRBD2,16,CASSQESSGPFYEQYF,TGTGCCAGCAGCCAAGAGTCTAGCGGACCTTTCTACGAGCAGTACTTC
TRBV27,few,TRBJ1-1,-,16,CASSLIGGPGNTEAFF,TGTGCCAGCAGTTTAATAGGTGGGCCAGGAAACACTGAAGCTTTCTTT
TRBV2,many,TRBJ1-2,-,14,CASSAGTTNYGYTF,TGTGCCAGCAGTGCCGGGACAACCAACTATGGCTACACCTTC
TRBV7-2,many,TRBJ2-5,TRBD2,16,CASSSLLAGNQETQYF,TGTGCCAGCAGCTCTCTACTAGCGGGGAACCAAGAGACCCAGTACTTC
TRBV6-5,few,TRBJ1-1,-,14,CASMRPQGNTEAFF,TGTGCCAGCATGAGACCCCAGGGGAACACTGAAGCTTTCTTT
TRBV12-3/TRBV12-4,many,TRBJ2-7,-,14,CASSLAGALYEQYF,TGTGCCAGCAGTTTAGCGGGGGCCCTCTACGAGCAGTACTTC
TRBV6-2/TRBV6-3,few,TRBJ1-5,-,12,CASSLQSQPQHF,TGTGCCAGCAGTTTACAAAGTCAGCCCCAGCATTTT
TRBV11-2,-,TRBJ2-1,-,16,CASSPHWGSVSNEQFF,TGTGCCAGCAGCCCGCATTGGGGTTCCGTCTCTAATGAACAGTTCTTC
TRBV7-9,-,TRBJ2-7,TRBD2,15,CASSWASGGAGEQYF,TGTGCCAGCAGCTGGGCTAGCGGGGGGGCTGGTGAGCAGTACTTC
TRBV6-4,many,TRBJ2-5,TRBD1,16,CASRADRPGQGETQYF,TGTGCCAGCAGAGCGGATAGACCGGGACAGGGGGAGACCCAGTACTTC
TRBV5-1,-,TRBJ2-1,-,14,CASSLPPGYNEQFF,TGCGCCAGCAGCTTGCCCCCGGGGTACAATGAGCAGTTCTTC
TRBV7-3,-,TRBJ2-1,-,12,CASSLEAGKKFF,TGTGCCAGCAGCTTAGAGGCGGGAAAGAAGTTCTTC
TRBV5-1,-,TRBJ2-3,-,18,CASSLGQAYITSTDTQYF,TGCGCCAGCAGCTTGGGCCAGGCCTATATTACTAGCACAGATACGCAGTATTTT
TRBV6-2/TRBV6-3,many,TRBJ2-5,TRBD2,15,CASSGLAEVQETQYF,TGTGCCAGCAGTGGGCTAGCGGAGGTTCAAGAGACCCAGTACTTC
TRBV5-5,many,TRBJ1-2,TRBD1,15,CASSWEQGAVQGYTF,TGTGCCAGCAGCTGGGAACAGGGGGCCGTACAGGGCTACACCTTC
TRBV3-1,-,TRBJ2-1,TRBD2,15,CASSRGLAGGDEQFF,TGTGCCAGCAGCCGGGGACTAGCGGGTGGGGATGAGCAGTTCTTC
TRBV27,many,TRBJ2-5,-,16,CASRPKTGTIQETQYF,TGTGCCAGCAGACCCAAGACAGGGACTATCCAAGAGACCCAGTACTTC
TRBV24-1,-,TRBJ2-2,TRBD1,15,CATSDLGQDTGELFF,TGTGCCACCAGTGATTTGGGACAGGACACCGGGGAGCTGTTTTTT